This TCR beta chain was recovered during a study of blood T cell repertoires in COVID-19. In the original processing: How many nucleated cells were present was estimated from reference gene primer amplification. The data were produced by immunoSEQ multiplex PCR, yet TCRdb's version contains in-frame clones alone and is incomplete. The V and J calls and clone size were taken over from that table, and D and trimming were inferred from the DNA. The table includes about 60,000 clones, roughly 83% detected once. Germline V CDR1 and CDR2: KGHSH, LQKENI. With 0 bases removed from V and 3 bases from J, the gap between germline ends came to 12 bases. The CDR3 totals 16 residues. The Seattle site enrolled patients during active infection and followed them longitudinally.

Input material: peripheral blood. This TCR derives from a man aged 25 to 45 with COVID-19, enrolled during active disease. The chain has TRBV18 and TRBJ1-5; D gene ambiguous. In nucleotides, the CDR3 is TGTGCCAGCTCACCACCGACGGCAGGCTCCAATCAGCCCCAGCATTTT. Translation gives CASSPPTAGSNQPQHF.